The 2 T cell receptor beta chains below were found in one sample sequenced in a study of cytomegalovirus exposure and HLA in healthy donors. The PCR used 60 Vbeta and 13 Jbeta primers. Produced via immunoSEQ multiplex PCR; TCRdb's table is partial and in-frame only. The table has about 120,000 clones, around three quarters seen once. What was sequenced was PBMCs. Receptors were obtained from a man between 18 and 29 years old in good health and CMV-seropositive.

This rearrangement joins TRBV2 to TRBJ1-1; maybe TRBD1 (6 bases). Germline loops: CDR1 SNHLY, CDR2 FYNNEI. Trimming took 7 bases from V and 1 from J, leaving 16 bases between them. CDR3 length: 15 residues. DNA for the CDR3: TGTGCCAGCACCCCAACCAGGACAGAGAACACTGAAGCTTTCTTT. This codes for CASTPTRTENTEAFF. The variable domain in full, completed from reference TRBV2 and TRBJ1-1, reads EPEVTQTPSHQVTQMGQEVILRCVPISNHLYFYWYRQILGQKVEFLVSFYNNEISEKSEIFDDQFSVERPDGSNFTLKIRSTKLEDSAMYFCASTPTRTENTEAFFGQGTRLTVV.

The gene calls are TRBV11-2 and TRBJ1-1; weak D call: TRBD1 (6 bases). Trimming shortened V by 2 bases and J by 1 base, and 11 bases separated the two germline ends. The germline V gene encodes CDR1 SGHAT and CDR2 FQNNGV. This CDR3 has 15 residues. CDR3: CASSLPRGGNTEAFF. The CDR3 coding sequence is TGTGCCAGCAGCTTACCCAGGGGTGGGAACACTGAAGCTTTCTTT.